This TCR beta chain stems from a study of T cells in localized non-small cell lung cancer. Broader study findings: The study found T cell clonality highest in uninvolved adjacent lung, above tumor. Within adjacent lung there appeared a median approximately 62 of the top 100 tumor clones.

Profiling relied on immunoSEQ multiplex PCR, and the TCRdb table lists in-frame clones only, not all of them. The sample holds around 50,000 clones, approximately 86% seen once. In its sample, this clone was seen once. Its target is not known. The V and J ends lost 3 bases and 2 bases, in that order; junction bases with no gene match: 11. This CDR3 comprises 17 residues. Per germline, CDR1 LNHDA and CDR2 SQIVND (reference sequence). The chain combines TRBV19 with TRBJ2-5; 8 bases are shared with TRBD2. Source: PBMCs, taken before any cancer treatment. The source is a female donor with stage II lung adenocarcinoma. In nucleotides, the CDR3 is TGTGCCAGTAGTATTGGGGTAGCGGGGACGCCGCAAGAGACCCAGTACTTC. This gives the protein CASSIGVAGTPQETQYF.